A single sample is the source of the 27 T cell receptor beta chains below, sequenced in a study of cytomegalovirus exposure and HLA in healthy donors. This PCR relied on a set of 60 Vbeta primers and 13 Jbeta primers. The protocol was immunoSEQ multiplex PCR, while the TCRdb copy is restricted to in-frame clones and leaves out a portion. The data hold 150,000 to 200,000 clones, with approximately 80% observed a single time. The specimen sequenced was PBMCs. These receptors were collected from a man in his forties in good health and CMV-seronegative.

This clone has a handful of counts. This chain links TRBV6-5 with TRBJ1-1; D unclear. From germline, CDR1 is MNHEY and CDR2 SVGAGI. The CDR3 runs to 14 residues. The V gene lost 5 bases and the J gene lost 3 bases, with 13 bases spanning the gap. The CDR3 DNA is TGTGCCAGCAGTGAATCCGACGAGGACACTGAAGCTTTCTTT. Residues: CASSESDEDTEAFF.

The CDR3 sequence: CASSRGVLETQYF. In DNA form, the CDR3 reads TGTGCCAGCAGCCGCGGGGTCCTAGAGACCCAGTACTTC. The chain links TRBV27 to TRBJ2-5, with TRBD2 as a possible D gene (6 bases). Germline CDR1 MNHEY, CDR2 SMNVEV (reference sequence). Trimming took off 6 bases at V and 4 bases at J, with 12 bases between the two ends. This CDR3 contains 13 residues.

The V gene is TRBV4-1, the J gene TRBJ2-7; a weak D match, TRBD1 (6 bases). The CDR3 is 14 residues long. Germline CDR1 MGHRA, CDR2 YSYEKL. V lost 4 bases, J lost 0 bases, and 10 bases lay in between. CDR3 protein: CASSPSGDSYEQYF. CDR3 nucleotides: TGCGCCAGCAGCCCCTCAGGGGACTCCTACGAGCAGTACTTC.

The chain recombines TRBV7-6 with TRBJ2-1, with 12 bases fitting TRBD2. CDR1 SGHVS and CDR2 FNYEAQ come from the germline V gene. The CDR3 spans 16 residues. With 5 bases clipped from V and 8 bases from J, the junction kept 10 bases outside the gene matches. CDR3 region: CASSGRLAGVVDEQFF. The CDR3 coding sequence is TGTGCCAGCAGCGGTAGACTAGCGGGGGTCGTTGATGAGCAGTTCTTC.

In its sample, this clone was seen a few times. The CDR3 region is CASSIPTGSSSPLHF. CDR3 in DNA: TGTGCCAGTAGTATTCCCACAGGGAGCTCCTCACCCCTCCACTTT. The chain couples TRBV19 to TRBJ1-6; possible D gene TRBD1, 6 bases. The germline gives CDR1 LNHDA, CDR2 SQIVND (reference sequence). V shed 3 bases and J shed 10 bases, with 16 bases lying between them. The CDR3 sequence is 15 residues long.

This chain joins TRBV2 and TRBJ2-7; 7 nucleotides agree with TRBD1. J lost 2 bases, V lost 9 bases, and 16 bases had no gene match. This CDR3 comprises 16 residues. CDR1 is SNHLY and CDR2 is FYNNEI in the germline V gene. CDR3 nucleotides: TGTGCCAGTAAAATTTTGAGGACAGGAGACCCCTACGAGCAGTACTTC. It translates to CASKILRTGDPYEQYF.

The chain employs TRBV27 and TRBJ2-5; TRBD1 aligns across 8 bases. The CDR3 is made up of 18 amino acids. The ends lost 5 bases at V and 1 base at J; junction bases unmatched: 15. Germline-derived CDR1 and CDR2 are MNHEY and SMNVEV (reference sequence). CDR3 amino acids: CASSAFSLGQGGQETQYF. CDR3 nucleotide sequence: TGTGCCAGCAGTGCTTTTTCTCTCGGACAGGGCGGCCAAGAGACCCAGTACTTC.

Only a few counts were recorded for this clone. V gene TRBV2 combines with J gene TRBJ2-3, with a weak D call TRBD1 (5 bases). This CDR3 comprises 12 residues. V lost 7 bases to trimming and J lost 5 bases, with 10 bases between them. Per germline, CDR1 SNHLY and CDR2 FYNNEI. CDR3 in DNA: TGTGCCAGCATCGACAGTAGAGATACGCAGTATTTT. Translating it yields CASIDSRDTQYF.

This clone was seen only a few times. The V gene is TRBV4-1, the J gene TRBJ1-4, with 7 nucleotides matching TRBD1. V lost 3 bases, J lost 8 bases, and 3 bases stayed unmatched. Germline-derived CDR1 and CDR2 are MGHRA and YSYEKL. CDR3 size: 13 residues. This CDR3 reads CASSQIRGEKLFF. CDR3 coding DNA: TGCGCCAGCAGCCAGATCAGGGGGGAAAAACTGTTTTTT.

This clone was seen a few times. The V gene is TRBV30, the J gene TRBJ2-7; 7 nucleotides match TRBD1. This CDR3 comprises 14 residues. Germline CDR1 reads GTSNPN; CDR2 reads SVGIG (reference sequence). V lost 2 bases and J lost 3; bases outside the gene matches: 7. The CDR3, as DNA: TGTGCCTGGAGTCCAATCACAGGGGTCTACGAGCAGTACTTC. Its translation is CAWSPITGVYEQYF.

The V gene is TRBV6-5, the J gene TRBJ2-1; 7 bases are a match to TRBD2. The trim removed 5 bases at V and 2 bases at J, leaving 3 bases unmatched. In germline, CDR1 is MNHEY, CDR2 SVGAGI. The CDR3 covers 14 residues. The CDR3 coding sequence is TGTGCCAGCAGTCTAGCGGTGCCCTACAATGAGCAGTTCTTC. This gives the protein CASSLAVPYNEQFF.

The chain is built from TRBV7-6 and TRBJ1-5; tentative D call: TRBD1 (6 bases). The V gene's germline CDR1 is SGHVS and CDR2 FNYEAQ. V gave up 1 base and J gave up 6 bases, with 16 bases separating them. The CDR3 loop spans 16 amino acids. Written as DNA, the CDR3 is TGTGCCAGCAGCTTAGGGGGCAGGGGATCCGGTCAGCCCCAGCATTTT. Its protein is CASSLGGRGSGQPQHF.

In its sample, this clone was seen a few times. The chain uses TRBV5-1 and TRBJ2-3; possibly TRBD1 for D (5 bases). Germline V gives CDR1 SGHRS, CDR2 YFSETQ. V was cut by 4 bases and J by 0 bases, with 15 bases left in between. The CDR3 is 16 amino acids. The CDR3: CASSMQTDLSTDTQYF. CDR3 nucleotide sequence: TGCGCCAGCAGCATGCAGACAGACCTTAGCACAGATACGCAGTATTTT.

This clone was counted a few times. The chain recombines TRBV18 with TRBJ2-2, with 7 positions matching TRBD2. The germline V gene has CDR1 KGHSH and CDR2 LQKENI. J was trimmed by 2 bases and V by 2 bases; bases with no gene match: 2. The CDR3 runs 15 residues. The CDR3 DNA follows: TGTGCCAGCTCACCAGGCGGGGGAAACACCGGGGAGCTGTTTTTT. Its translation is CASSPGGGNTGELFF.

The V call is TRBV14, the J call TRBJ2-5; 7 nucleotides agree with TRBD1. V lost 2 bases, J lost 3 bases, and 6 bases stayed unmatched. Germline values: CDR1 SGHDN, CDR2 FVKESK. The CDR3 loop spans 15 amino acids. CDR3 DNA: TGTGCCAGCAGCCAACACAGGGGAAGGAAAGAGACCCAGTACTTC. Its translation: CASSQHRGRKETQYF.

The chain uses TRBV5-1 and TRBJ2-7, with a possible D match to TRBD1 (5 bases). CDR3 length equals 15 residues. Trimming took off 0 bases at V and 2 bases at J, with 12 bases between the two ends. CDR1 is SGHRS and CDR2 is YFSETQ in the germline V gene. In DNA, the CDR3 is TGCGCCAGCAGCTTGGTTTCAGGGCAGACCTACGAGCAGTACTTC. It codes for CASSLVSGQTYEQYF.

The rearrangement uses TRBV6-1 and TRBJ2-7; D unclear. CDR1 MNHNS and CDR2 SASEGT come from the germline V gene. V was shortened by 11 bases and J by 0 bases, with 11 bases between the two germline ends. The CDR3 totals 12 residues. The CDR3 protein is CAGPERSYEQYF. CDR3 bases: TGTGCCGGGCCGGAACGCTCCTACGAGCAGTACTTC.

This clone has more than one count but fewer than ten. V and J are TRBV27 and TRBJ1-2, with D tentatively TRBD1 (5 bases). CDR3 length: 14 residues. Germline loops: CDR1 MNHEY, CDR2 SMNVEV (reference sequence). V lost 7 bases to trimming and J lost 8 bases, with 20 bases between them. CDR3 in DNA: TGTGCCAGCACCTCATCGGTAGGGGAGGCCGGCTACACCTTC. Its translation: CASTSSVGEAGYTF.

J is TRBJ1-5 and V is TRBV12-5; no clear D. The V end was cut by 5 bases, the J end by 6 bases, with 11 bases between. This CDR3 has 13 residues. Germline V gene data show CDR1 as LGHNT and CDR2 as FRNRAP. DNA for the CDR3: TGTGCTAGTGGTCCATCGTTCGGTCAGCCCCAGCATTTT. This translates into CASGPSFGQPQHF.

The sample holds one count of this clone. The chain links TRBV6-5 to TRBJ2-7; D is unclear. The germline V gene has CDR1 MNHEY and CDR2 SVGAGI. There are 15 residues in the CDR3. The V and J ends lost 0 bases and 0 bases respectively, with 9 bases between them. CDR3 region: CASSYSGLYSYEQYF. The CDR3 coding sequence is TGTGCCAGCAGTTACTCTGGGCTGTACTCCTACGAGCAGTACTTC.

Remarks on this clone: Other DNA sequences in the sample encode the same CDR3. The V and J genes are TRBV13 and TRBJ2-3, with D unclear. V lost 1 base and J 6 bases, leaving 2 bases between the germline ends. CDR1 PRHDT and CDR2 FYEKMQ come from the germline V gene (reference sequence). This CDR3 comprises 11 residues. The CDR3 loop is CASSLADTQYF. The DNA for the CDR3 is TGTGCCAGCAGCTTAGCGGATACGCAGTATTTT. Combining the CDR3 with reference TRBV13 and TRBJ2-3 gives the whole variable domain AAGVIQSPRHLIKEKRETATLKCYPIPRHDTVYWYQQGPGQDPQFLISFYEKMQSDKGSIPDRFSAQQFSDYHSELNMSSLELGDSALYFCASSLADTQYFGPGTRLTVL.

The J gene is TRBJ2-7, the V gene TRBV2; weak D call: TRBD1 (6 bases). This CDR3 contains 16 residues. Germline assignment: CDR1 SNHLY and CDR2 FYNNEI. V gave up 6 bases and J gave up 3 bases, with 21 bases separating them. CDR3 residues: CASRGGRSGKSYEQYF. The CDR3 DNA reads TGTGCCAGCAGAGGGGGTAGGTCGGGCAAAAGCTACGAGCAGTACTTC.

The rearrangement links TRBV7-9 to TRBJ2-7; D not certain. CDR1 and CDR2 from the germline V gene are SEHNR and FQNEAQ (reference sequence). The CDR3 has 14 residues. The V end lost 5 bases, the J end lost 1 base, and 12 bases lay between the germline ends. As DNA, the CDR3 is TGTGCCAGCAGCAGTCCACACGGGTCCTACGAGCAGTACTTC. This gives the protein CASSSPHGSYEQYF.

The chain uses TRBV13 and TRBJ2-4, with a tentative D call TRBD2 (5 bases). Between the trimmed V and J ends, which lost 3 bases and 0 bases, there was a span of 12 bases. Germline V gene sequence: CDR1 PRHDT, CDR2 FYEKMQ (reference sequence). The CDR3 contains 16 residues. The CDR3 loop reads CASSFEGYRAKNIQYF. Here the CDR3 DNA reads TGTGCCAGCAGCTTTGAGGGTTACCGAGCCAAAAACATTCAGTACTTC.

This clone was seen more than once but under ten times. This chain uses TRBV29-1 with TRBJ2-2; 7 bases are shared with TRBD1. The germline gives CDR1 SQVTM, CDR2 ANQGSEA. The V gene end was trimmed by 5 bases and the J gene end by 7 bases; junction bases not matched to a gene: 10. This CDR3 comprises 14 residues. The CDR3 DNA sequence: TGCAGCGTTAGAGACAGGGTTGAAGTCGGGGAGCTGTTTTTT. As protein: CSVRDRVEVGELFF.

V and J are TRBV7-3 and TRBJ2-2, with D possibly matching TRBD2 (6 bases). The V end was cut by 4 bases, the J end by 3 bases, with 15 bases between. This CDR3 contains 16 residues. Germline assignment: CDR1 SGHTA and CDR2 FQGTGA. The CDR3 DNA sequence: TGTGCCAGCAGCTCCTTAGCCGGGGGAGACACCGGGGAGCTGTTTTTT. This encodes CASSSLAGGDTGELFF.

This clone was counted a single time. The chain couples TRBV27 to TRBJ2-7; 8 bases fit TRBD2. The CDR3 extends over 14 amino acids. V shed 4 bases, J shed 3 bases, and the junction held 5 bases outside the gene matches. Germline V gene sequence: CDR1 MNHEY, CDR2 SMNVEV (reference sequence). The CDR3: CASSSRGGIYEQYF. The CDR3 DNA reads as TGTGCCAGCAGTTCACGGGGGGGAATCTACGAGCAGTACTTC.